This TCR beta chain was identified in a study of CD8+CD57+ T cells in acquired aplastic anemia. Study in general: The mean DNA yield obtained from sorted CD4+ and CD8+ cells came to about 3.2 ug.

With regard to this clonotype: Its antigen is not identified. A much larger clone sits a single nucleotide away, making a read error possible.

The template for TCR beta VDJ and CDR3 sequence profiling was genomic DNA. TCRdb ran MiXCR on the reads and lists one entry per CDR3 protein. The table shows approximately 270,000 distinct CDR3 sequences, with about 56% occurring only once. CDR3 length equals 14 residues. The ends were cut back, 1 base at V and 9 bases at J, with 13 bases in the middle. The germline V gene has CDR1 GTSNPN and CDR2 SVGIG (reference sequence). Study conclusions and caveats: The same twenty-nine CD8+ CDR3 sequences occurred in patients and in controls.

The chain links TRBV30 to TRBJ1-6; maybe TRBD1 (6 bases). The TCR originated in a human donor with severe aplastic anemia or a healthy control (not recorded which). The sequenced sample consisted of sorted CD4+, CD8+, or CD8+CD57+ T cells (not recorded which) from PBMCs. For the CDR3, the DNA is TGTGCCTGGAGTGGGACAGTCCTTAGTTCACCCCTCCACTTT. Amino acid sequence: CAWSGTVLSSPLHF.